This T cell receptor (beta chain) emerged from a study of T-cell memory formation after mild COVID-19. A few counts support this clonotype. Trimming removed 0 bases at V and 4 bases at J, with 12 bases between. Germline V gene lookup returns CDR1 MNHNS and CDR2 SASEGT. This CDR3 region has 15 residues. TCRdb re-derived calls from the 5' RACE reads in MiXCR, one entry per CDR3 protein. This table has under 600,000 distinct CDR3 sequences, less than 25% appearing once. The chain has TRBV6-1 and TRBJ1-2, with D perhaps matching TRBD1 (5 bases). The specimen sequenced was PBMCs or a T cell subset sorted from them (not recorded which). This sequence was found in an adult woman who had mild COVID-19 (a few samples of this study predate the infection). Cell type and time point are not known. The CDR3 here is CASSEAHGAAYGYTF. The CDR3 DNA reads as TGTGCCAGCAGTGAAGCCCACGGGGCTGCCTATGGCTACACCTTC.